Listed here are 27 T cell receptor beta chains from one sample, sequenced in a study of cytotoxic CD8 clonotypes in ibrutinib-treated CLL. TCRdb's copy holds only in-frame clones and misses some; the assay was immunoSEQ multiplex PCR. The sample lists 25,000 to 30,000 clones, 85% occurring once. The specimen was PBMCs, collected after 24 months of ibrutinib treatment. Receptor source: a human donor with chronic lymphocytic leukemia.

The chain employs TRBV18 and TRBJ1-2, with D possibly being TRBD1 (5 bases). CDR1 and CDR2 from the germline V gene are KGHSH and LQKENI. V lost 6 bases, J lost 2 bases, and 22 bases lay in between. This CDR3 has 17 amino acids. The CDR3 region has the DNA TGTGCCAGCTCCCCCTCGGCGGGGGGTCGTTTCAACTATGGCTACACCTTC. Amino acid sequence: CASSPSAGGRFNYGYTF.

The rearrangement links TRBV6-5 to TRBJ1-4, with D maybe TRBD1 (5 bases). CDR3 size: 13 residues. Germline V gene lookup returns CDR1 MNHEY and CDR2 SVGAGI. V was pared by 6 bases and J by 2 bases, with 7 bases between. The CDR3 sequence: CASRGDTNEKLFF. In nucleotides, the CDR3 is TGTGCCAGCAGGGGGGACACTAATGAAAAACTGTTTTTT.

The gene calls are TRBV6-4 and TRBJ1-1, with unresolved D. CDR1 and CDR2 from the germline V gene are MRHNA and SNTAGT. Trimming pared 6 bases from V and 0 bases from J, leaving 11 bases between. The CDR3 is 14 residues long. The CDR3 spells CASSLYGVNTEAFF. DNA for the CDR3: TGTGCCAGCAGCCTCTATGGGGTGAACACTGAAGCTTTCTTT.

This chain connects TRBV6-6 to TRBJ2-2; 10 positions match TRBD1. The CDR3 contains 16 residues. The germline V gene encodes CDR1 MNHNY and CDR2 SVGAGI (reference sequence). Trimming cost V 2 bases and J 9 bases; bases outside gene matches: 9. The CDR3 sequence is CASSYASGTGVRELFF. As DNA, the CDR3 is TGTGCCAGCAGTTACGCATCCGGGACAGGGGTCCGGGAGCTGTTTTTT.

This rearrangement joins TRBV7-9 to TRBJ2-2; D remains ambiguous. The CDR3 loop spans 15 amino acids. The germline V gene encodes CDR1 SEHNR and CDR2 FQNEAQ (reference sequence). V dropped 1 base and J dropped 1 base, with 7 bases sitting between them. In DNA form, the CDR3 reads TGTGCCAGCAGCTTAGAAGATTGGAACACCGGGGAGCTGTTTTTT. Its translation: CASSLEDWNTGELFF.

This chain joins TRBV11-3 and TRBJ2-5, with D perhaps given as TRBD1 or TRBD2 (5 bases each). The CDR3 contains 17 residues. The V gene lost 3 bases and the J gene lost 5 bases, with 22 bases spanning the gap. CDR1 and CDR2 (germline): SGHNT, YENEEA. The DNA for the CDR3 is TGTGCCAGCAGCTTCCCCGTGATGGGACGGGGAGATGAGACCCAGTACTTC. Protein: CASSFPVMGRGDETQYF. Full variable domain (outside the CDR3, taken from reference TRBV11-3 and TRBJ2-5): EAGVVQSPRYKIIEKKQPVAFWCNPISGHNTLYWYLQNLGQGPELLIRYENEEAVDDSQLPKDRFSAERLKGVDSTLKIQPAELGDSAVYLCASSFPVMGRGDETQYFGPGTRLLVL.

The rearrangement joins TRBV5-1 to TRBJ2-3; possibly TRBD1 or TRBD2 for D (5 bases each). The CDR3 runs 15 residues. Germline lookup yields CDR1 SGHRS and CDR2 YFSETQ. Between the trimmed V and J ends, which lost 0 bases and 8 bases, there was a span of 16 bases. The CDR3 region is CASSLAGPGHGTQYF. The CDR3 coding sequence is TGCGCCAGCAGCTTGGCGGGGCCGGGGCATGGTACGCAGTATTTT.

The rearrangement links TRBV28 to TRBJ2-1; 8 positions match TRBD2. This CDR3 spans 16 amino acids. Germline V gives CDR1 MDHEN, CDR2 SYDVKM. The trim removed 2 bases at V and 1 base at J, leaving 4 bases unmatched. Here the CDR3 reads CASSLPGGTSYNEQFF. The CDR3 region has the DNA TGTGCCAGCAGTTTACCGGGGGGGACGTCCTACAATGAGCAGTTCTTC.

This clone was observed a handful of times. This sequence joins TRBV29-1 and TRBJ1-1; 8 bases fit TRBD1. Trimming cost V 4 bases and J 3 bases; bases outside gene matches: 4. From germline, CDR1 is SQVTM and CDR2 ANQGSEA. This CDR3 has 13 amino acids. The CDR3 region is CSVGGQDYTEAFF. The CDR3 nucleotides read TGCAGCGTTGGGGGACAGGACTACACTGAAGCTTTCTTT.

J is TRBJ2-5 and V is TRBV7-2; 7 positions match TRBD1. Germline CDR1 and CDR2: SGHTA and FQGNSA. V lost 5 bases, J lost 1 base, and 4 bases stayed unmatched. The CDR3 runs 14 residues. Written as DNA, the CDR3 is TGTGCCAGCAGCACCAGGGACAGCCAAGAGACCCAGTACTTC. Protein: CASSTRDSQETQYF. Together with reference TRBV7-2 and TRBJ2-5, the CDR3 gives the full variable domain: GAGVSQSPSNKVTEKGKDVELRCDPISGHTALYWYRQSLGQGLEFLIYFQGNSAPDKSGLPSDRFSAERTGGSVSTLTIQRTQQEDSAVYLCASSTRDSQETQYFGPGTRLLVL.

Of note for this clone: This likely comes from a read error, as the CDR3 has no conserved phenylalanine or tryptophan at its end. The limits of the CDR3 on the DNA are not certain, so only TCRdb's listed CDR3 is given. The V call is TRBV11-2, the J call TRBJ1-3. Per the germline V gene, CDR1 is SGHAT and CDR2 is FQNNGV. With termini counted, the CDR3 has 12 amino acids. This CDR3 is CASSPGLVPLVL.

The chain is built from TRBV7-8 and TRBJ1-2; D is ambiguous. CDR3 length equals 13 residues. V lost 5 bases and J 1 base, leaving 8 bases between the germline ends. The V gene's germline CDR1 is SGHVS and CDR2 FQNEAQ. The chain's CDR3 is CASSVTSNYGYTF. The CDR3, as DNA: TGTGCCAGCAGCGTTACAAGTAACTATGGCTACACCTTC.

The chain joins TRBV4-1 to TRBJ1-2, with D possibly being TRBD1 (6 bases). Per germline, CDR1 MGHRA and CDR2 YSYEKL. The CDR3 contains 14 residues. V was clipped by 3 bases and J by 3 bases, with 11 bases between them. This chain's CDR3 is CASSHTQGDYGYTF. The CDR3 DNA reads TGCGCCAGCAGCCACACACAGGGTGACTATGGCTACACCTTC.

This chain uses TRBV2 with TRBJ1-6; D gene unclear. CDR1 and CDR2 from the germline V gene are SNHLY and FYNNEI. The length of the CDR3 is 12 residues. Trimming removed 5 bases from V and 6 bases from J, with 5 bases in between. CDR3 in amino acids: CASSSGNSPLHF. CDR3 DNA sequence: TGTGCCAGCAGTAGTGGTAATTCACCCCTCCACTTT.

This chain links TRBV5-5 with TRBJ2-7; D possibly corresponds to TRBD1 (6 bases). Germline CDR1 is SGHKS and CDR2 is YYEKEE (reference sequence). V was clipped by 6 bases and J by 3 bases, with 19 bases between them. This CDR3 has 15 amino acids. CDR3 DNA sequence: TGTGCCAGCAAGGGACACAGGGCTCAAGACTACGAGCAGTACTTC. It is translated as CASKGHRAQDYEQYF.

This clone was recorded once. The chain uses TRBV6-6 and TRBJ2-7; TRBD2 matches 10 bases. Germline V gene sequence: CDR1 MNHNY, CDR2 SVGAGI (reference sequence). With V trimmed by 4 bases and J by 4 bases, 7 bases remained unmatched. This CDR3 spans 15 amino acids. The CDR3 DNA sequence: TGTGCCAGCAGTTCCCGGACTAGCGGATTTTACGAGCAGTACTTC. Its protein is CASSSRTSGFYEQYF.

The CDR3 loop is CASRLECQLYEQYF. In DNA form, the CDR3 reads TGTGCAAGTCGCTTAGAATGTCAATTATACGAGCAGTACTTC. This chain joins TRBV12-2 and TRBJ2-7. TRBV12-2 constitutes a pseudogene. The CDR3 spans 14 residues.

The chain uses TRBV7-9 and TRBJ1-1, with D uncertain. CDR3 length: 12 amino acids. Between the trimmed V and J ends, which lost 6 bases and 4 bases, there was a span of 9 bases. The V gene's germline CDR1 is SEHNR and CDR2 FQNEAQ (reference sequence). CDR3 sequence: CASSYTLTEAFF. CDR3 nucleotides: TGTGCCAGCAGTTATACGCTCACTGAAGCTTTCTTT. Supplemented by reference TRBV7-9 and TRBJ1-1, the full variable domain reads DTGVSQNPRHKITKRGQNVTFRCDPISEHNRLYWYRQTLGQGPEFLTYFQNEAQLEKSRLLSDRFSAERPKGSFSTLEIQRTEQGDSAMYLCASSYTLTEAFFGQGTRLTVV.

This chain uses TRBV9 with TRBJ2-3; 7 bases match TRBD1. V lost 3 bases, J lost 0 bases, and 16 bases stayed unmatched. This CDR3 contains 19 residues. Germline CDR1 is SGDLS and CDR2 is YYNGEE. As DNA, the CDR3 is TGTGCCAGCAGCGAGCCCCTTGACAGGGCCGGTTCTAGCACAGATACGCAGTATTTT. This gives the protein CASSEPLDRAGSSTDTQYF. The full variable domain, with the rest looked up from reference TRBV9 and TRBJ2-3, is DSGVTQTPKHLITATGQRVTLRCSPRSGDLSVYWYQQSLDQGLQFLIQYYNGEERAKGNILERFSAQQFPDLHSELNLSSLELGDSALYFCASSEPLDRAGSSTDTQYFGPGTRLTVL.

The rearrangement joins TRBV6-5 to TRBJ2-1; 9 nucleotides agree with TRBD1. V lost 6 bases, J lost 7 bases, and 4 bases stayed unmatched. There are 13 residues in the CDR3. CDR1 and CDR2 (germline): MNHEY, SVGAGI. As DNA, the CDR3 is TGTGCCAGCAGCTGGGACAGGGTGAATGAGCAGTTCTTC. This encodes CASSWDRVNEQFF.

The rearrangement joins TRBV6-6 to TRBJ2-7; the D is unclear. Looked up from germline, CDR1 is MNHNY and CDR2 is SVGAGI (reference sequence). Trimming took off 8 bases at V and 6 bases at J, with 11 bases between the two ends. This CDR3 has 11 residues. The CDR3: CASGSLGEQYF. As DNA, the CDR3 is TGTGCCAGCGGGTCTCTGGGCGAGCAGTACTTC.

The DNA for the CDR3 is TGTGCCAGCAATCCGGGACAGAATAATGAAAAACTGTTTTTT. Its translation is CASNPGQNNEKLFF. The chain employs TRBV6-1 and TRBJ1-4, with 7 nucleotides matching TRBD1. With 7 bases clipped from V and 4 bases from J, the junction kept 6 bases outside the gene matches. The CDR3 sequence is 14 residues long. Germline loops: CDR1 MNHNS, CDR2 SASEGT.

CDR3 coding DNA: TGTGCCTGGAGTCCGCGGGGGGGCGGAAAGTCCGGGGAGCTGTTTTTT. This encodes CAWSPRGGGKSGELFF. The J gene is TRBJ2-2, the V gene TRBV30, with 9 bases aligning to TRBD2. This CDR3 spans 16 amino acids. Trimming took 2 bases from V and 6 from J; bases not matched to a gene: 10. Germline loops: CDR1 GTSNPN, CDR2 SVGIG (reference sequence).

The table lists this clone with a count of one. The rearrangement joins TRBV7-9 to TRBJ1-5; unclear D gene. Germline CDR1 SEHNR, CDR2 FQNEAQ (reference sequence). The CDR3 contains 15 residues. Trimming took off 0 bases at V and 4 bases at J, with 10 bases between the two ends. The chain's CDR3 is CASSLALAGNQPQHF. The DNA for the CDR3 is TGTGCCAGCAGCTTAGCGCTGGCAGGTAATCAGCCCCAGCATTTT.

This chain links TRBV2 with TRBJ2-2; D not resolved. From germline, CDR1 is SNHLY and CDR2 FYNNEI. CDR3 length: 18 residues. V lost 3 bases and J 3 bases, leaving 20 bases between the germline ends. The CDR3 region is CASSDGRIGDVDTGELFF. The CDR3 DNA follows: TGTGCCAGCAGTGATGGACGGATAGGAGACGTCGACACCGGGGAGCTGTTTTTT.

This clone was counted between two and nine times. This sequence joins TRBV4-2 and TRBJ1-5; 9 bases agree with TRBD1. CDR1 is LGHNA, CDR2 YNFKEQ, per germline. There are 18 residues in the CDR3. J lost 2 bases, V lost 1 base, and 9 bases had no gene match. CDR3 protein: CASSQVTGQGMGNQPQHF. The DNA for the CDR3 is TGTGCCAGCAGCCAAGTGACCGGACAGGGGATGGGCAATCAGCCCCAGCATTTT.

The V gene is TRBV2, the J gene TRBJ1-4, with 9 bases matching TRBD1. Germline V lookup: CDR1 SNHLY, CDR2 FYNNEI. This CDR3 has 16 amino acids. Trimming cost V 6 bases and J 13 bases; bases outside gene matches: 18. In nucleotides, the CDR3 is TGTGCCAGCAGGGAGCGGGACAGGGTGATCAACGATCGACTGTTTTTT. Protein: CASRERDRVINDRLFF.